These 20 T cell receptor beta chains were all obtained from the same sample, sequenced in a study of CD8+ T cells in alopecia areata. Extraction and reverse transcription of RNA yielded cDNA as the sequencing template. Sequencing was performed with immunoSEQ multiplex PCR; in TCRdb, only in-frame clones are kept and a portion is missing. In total the sample includes some 110,000 clones, none of them seen once. Sequencing was done on a sample of lesional skin. These receptors were taken from a C3H/HeJ mouse with alopecia areata. The mice in this strain carry MHC haplotype H2-k.

This clone was seen more than once but under ten times. TCRdb's protein and the DNA translation differ at residue 9; the protein here comes from the DNA. Each gene name is a mouse one. The CDR3 end falls 3 residues outside the read, so it is completed with the germline J gene. This chain joins TRBV14 and TRBJ1-3; D remains ambiguous. CDR1 SGHDT and CDR2 FRDEAV come from the germline V gene. V shed 6 bases and J shed 0 bases, with 4 bases lying between them. This CDR3 region has 12 residues. CDR3 DNA (partial): TGTGCCAGCACCAGTTCTGGAAATACG. It yields the protein CASTSSGNT. The entire CDR3 protein reads CASTSSGNTLYF.

In its sample, this clone was seen a few times. Genes and germline are mouse. The read terminates 4 residues before the CDR3 end, so the remaining end is supplied by the germline J gene. This sequence joins TRBV13-3 and TRBJ2-1; possible D gene TRBD1, 5 bases. The V gene's germline CDR1 is NNHDY and CDR2 SYVADS. CDR3 length: 15 amino acids. Trimming removed 0 bases at V and 5 bases at J, with 12 bases between. The CDR3 bases that were read are TGTGCCAGCAGTGATGACGCGACAGATCATGCT. This codes for CASSDDATDHA. The complete CDR3 protein is CASSDDATDHAEQFF.

This clone has just a few counts. Genes and germline come from the mouse. The CDR3 is cut off 4 residues early in the read; its end comes from the germline J gene. The chain carries TRBV13-1 and TRBJ2-2, with D possibly being TRBD2 (7 bases). CDR3 length equals 17 residues. The germline V gene encodes CDR1 NSHNY and CDR2 SYGAGN. V was cut by 0 bases and J by 2 bases, with 14 bases left in between. CDR3 bases read: TGTGCCAGCAGTGATGCTGGGGGCGCGTATAACACCGGG. Its protein is CASSDAGGAYNTG. From start to end, the CDR3 is CASSDAGGAYNTGQLYF.

A remark on this clone: Any gene name here is a mouse gene name. The sequenced fragment ends 4 residues before the CDR3 boundary, so the rest is inferred from the germline J gene. The chain uses TRBV13-3 and TRBJ2-5; 10 bases are shared with TRBD2. V lost 1 base and J lost 3; bases outside the gene matches: 8. This CDR3 has 17 amino acids. Germline CDR1 and CDR2: NNHDY and SYVADS. The CDR3: CASSDPGTGVGQDTQYF. CDR3 DNA, as far as it was read: TGTGCCAGCAGTGATCCCGGGACTGGGGTAGGACAAGAC.

Remarks on this clone: Any gene name here is a mouse gene name. The CDR3 is cut off 4 residues early in the read; its end comes from the germline J gene. V and J are TRBV1 and TRBJ1-2, with 8 positions matching TRBD1. The CDR3 is 15 amino acids. Trimming at V came to 2 bases and at J to 2 bases, leaving 4 bases not matched to a gene. Germline CDR1 NSQYPW, CDR2 LRSPGD (reference sequence). The CDR3 bases that were read are TGCACCTGCAGTGCATCAGGGGGCGGGAACTCC. Translated, it gives CTCSASGGGNS. The whole CDR3 region reads CTCSASGGGNSDYTF. The full variable domain, completed using reference TRBV1 and TRBJ1-2, is VTLLEQNPRWRLVPRGQAVNLRCILKNSQYPWMSWYQQDLQKQLQWLFTLRSPGDKEVKSLPGADYLATRVTDTELRLQVANMSQGRTLYCTCSASGGGNSDYTFGSGTRLLVI.

Only a few counts were recorded for this clone. Genes and germline come from the mouse. Coverage ceases 4 residues before the CDR3 finishes, and the germline J gene fills in the end. V and J are TRBV13-3 and TRBJ2-1; the match to TRBD1 covers 9 bases. The germline gives CDR1 NNHDY, CDR2 SYVADS. V was clipped by 2 bases and J by 4 bases; unmatched bases: 7. The CDR3 runs 16 residues. CDR3: CASSDFGTGMYAEQFF. The sequenced part of the CDR3 DNA is TGTGCCAGCAGTGACTTTGGGACAGGGATGTATGCT.

As to this clone: The protein listed by TCRdb differs at residue 13 from the translated DNA, so the DNA translation is shown. Germline and genes here are mouse. From the germline J gene comes the end of the CDR3, since the read stops 3 residues before it. The V call is TRBV13-3, the J call TRBJ1-6; 10 positions agree with TRBD1. TRBJ1-6 carries the ORF label, with uncertain function. Germline CDR1 reads NNHDY; CDR2 reads SYVADS. The CDR3 spans 16 residues. J lost 10 bases, V lost 2 bases, and 9 bases had no gene match. The CDR3 is CASSEPGQGFGSPLYF. CDR3 DNA, as far as it was read: TGTGCCAGCAGTGAGCCGGGACAGGGGTTCGGCTCGCCC.

In regard to this clone: Germline and genes here are mouse. The observed sequence ends 4 residues before the CDR3 terminus, with the missing tail filled in from the germline J gene. The rearrangement links TRBV17 to TRBJ1-1; a weak D match, TRBD1 (5 bases). Germline-derived CDR1 and CDR2 are MNHDT and YYDKIL. This CDR3 spans 12 amino acids. The sequenced part of the CDR3 DNA is TGTGCTAGCAGTAGAGGACAGCAA. This sequence encodes CASSRGQQ. The entire CDR3 protein reads CASSRGQQEVFF.

In the case of this clone: The gene names here belong to mouse. The read stops 4 residues short of the end of the CDR3; the missing end is completed from the germline J gene. V gene TRBV13-3 combines with J gene TRBJ2-4, with 10 bases identical to TRBD2. Germline CDR1 is NNHDY and CDR2 is SYVADS. J lost 0 bases, V lost 0 bases, and 4 bases had no gene match. The CDR3 length is 17 residues. The CDR3 DNA, read in part, is TGTGCCAGCAGTGATGGGGACTGGGGCCCTAGTCAAAAC. Translation: CASSDGDWGPSQN. Given in full, the CDR3 is CASSDGDWGPSQNTLYF.

This clone was recorded a few times. Genes and germline are mouse. The read terminates 4 residues ahead of where the CDR3 ends, so the germline J gene completes it. This sequence joins TRBV17 and TRBJ2-3; 7 bases are shared with TRBD1. After removal of 0 bases from V and 0 bases from J, the junction contained 6 bases not matched to a gene. This CDR3 is 17 amino acids long. Germline CDR1 and CDR2: MNHDT and YYDKIL. Partial CDR3 DNA: TGTGCTAGCAGTAGAGATCCCGGACAGGCTAGTGCAGAA. Translating it yields CASSRDPGQASAE. The whole CDR3 protein is CASSRDPGQASAETLYF.

Comment on this clone: Germline and genes here are mouse. Read data end 4 residues before the CDR3 end; the end is taken from the germline J gene. V is TRBV13-3 and J is TRBJ2-2; 10 nucleotides agree with TRBD2. V trimming: 7 bases; J trimming: 1 base; junction bases outside the gene matches: 1. The CDR3 runs to 14 residues. Looked up from germline, CDR1 is NNHDY and CDR2 is SYVADS. The CDR3 protein is CASGTGENTGQLYF. The part of the CDR3 DNA that was read is TGTGCCAGCGGGACTGGGGAAAACACCGGG.

In regard to this clone: Genes here carry mouse names. Read data end 4 residues before the CDR3 end; the end is taken from the germline J gene. The rearrangement links TRBV13-3 to TRBJ1-1; 9 nucleotides agree with TRBD1. V dropped 5 bases and J dropped 3; count of bases not matched to a gene: 5. Germline CDR1 NNHDY, CDR2 SYVADS. The CDR3 covers 14 residues. The CDR3 is CASRAGTGHTEVFF. The CDR3 bases that were read are TGTGCCAGCAGAGCGGGGACAGGGCACACA.

Note on this clone: Germline and genes: mouse. The sequenced CDR3 bases are TGCACCTGCAGTGCAGATAACAGGGGGCGATCCACCGGG. Residues: CTCSADNRGRSTG. Given in full, the CDR3 is CTCSADNRGRSTGQLYF. The V gene is TRBV1, the J gene TRBJ2-2, with 9 bases fitting TRBD1. The CDR3 end falls 4 residues outside the read, so it is completed with the germline J gene. This CDR3 contains 17 residues. Germline CDR1 and CDR2: NSQYPW and LRSPGD (reference sequence). Losses at the gene ends were 0 bases for V and 4 bases for J; bases not matched to a gene: 6.

This clone has more than one count but fewer than ten. Gene names denote mouse genes. The read stops 4 residues short of the end of the CDR3; the missing end is completed from the germline J gene. V is TRBV13-3 and J is TRBJ2-3; 9 bases align to TRBD1. The CDR3 consists of 13 residues. Germline loops: CDR1 NNHDY, CDR2 SYVADS. The CDR3 sequence is CASMGTGQETLYF. The covered CDR3 bases are TGTGCCAGCATGGGGACAGGGCAAGAA.

This clone occurred a few times. Gene and germline names: mouse. Read sequence stops 4 residues before the CDR3 end, and the germline J gene provides the missing end. Within the sample, other DNA sequences also encode this same CDR3. The chain carries TRBV19 and TRBJ1-2; TRBD1 matches 9 bases. The CDR3 spans 14 residues. The ends lost 5 bases at V and 2 bases at J; junction bases unmatched: 4. Germline V gene sequence: CDR1 FNHDT, CDR2 SITEND (reference sequence). The CDR3 is CASRRTGANSDYTF. The sequenced part of the CDR3 DNA is TGTGCCAGCAGGAGGACAGGGGCGAACTCC.

This clone was detected many times. Germline and genes here are mouse. Read data end 4 residues before the CDR3 end; the end is taken from the germline J gene. The chain employs TRBV13-3 and TRBJ2-5; TRBD2 matches at 7 bases. Germline V gene sequence: CDR1 NNHDY, CDR2 SYVADS. Trimming at V came to 5 bases and at J to 0 bases, leaving 3 bases not matched to a gene. This CDR3 is 14 amino acids long. The CDR3 here is CASRLGLNQDTQYF. The sequenced CDR3 bases are TGTGCCAGCAGACTGGGGCTTAACCAAGAC.

This clone was seen at least ten times. Mouse germline and gene names are used. The read ends 4 residues early relative to the CDR3; the germline J gene fills the gap. The V call is TRBV13-3, the J call TRBJ2-3, with a tentative D call TRBD1 (6 bases). The CDR3 length is 14 residues. The germline V and J ends were trimmed by 4 bases and 1 base, with 10 bases remaining between them. CDR1 is NNHDY and CDR2 is SYVADS in the germline V gene. The CDR3 DNA, read in part, is TGTGCCAGCAGTTACAGGGCGGGTGCAGAA. As protein: CASSYRAGAE. The CDR3, in full, reads CASSYRAGAETLYF.

About this clone itself: Gene labels here are mouse ones. CDR3 bases read: TGTGCCAGCAGTACTACAGGGGCCGCGTAT. Translating it yields CASSTTGAAY. The complete CDR3 protein is CASSTTGAAYEQYF. The chain is built from TRBV13-3 and TRBJ2-7, with 7 bases matching TRBD1. Read coverage stops 4 residues before the CDR3 terminus; the germline J gene supplies the remainder. Germline CDR1 NNHDY, CDR2 SYVADS. This CDR3 spans 14 amino acids.

Ten or more counts support this clone. Mouse gene names and germline throughout. The read is 4 residues too short to cover the CDR3 end, so that end is filled in from the germline J gene. The same CDR3 also results from other DNA sequences found in this sample. The V gene is TRBV13-3, the J gene TRBJ2-3, with D maybe TRBD2 (6 bases). Trimming stripped 0 bases from V and 0 bases from J, with 8 bases between. CDR3 length: 15 residues. Germline values: CDR1 NNHDY, CDR2 SYVADS. CDR3 DNA, as far as it was read: TGTGCCAGCAGTGATGCACTGGGTAGTGCAGAA. This gives the protein CASSDALGSAE. The entire CDR3 protein is CASSDALGSAETLYF.

About this clone itself: Here the gene names and germline are mouse. The read terminates 4 residues ahead of where the CDR3 ends, so the germline J gene completes it. The J gene is TRBJ1-4, the V gene TRBV13-2, with 9 bases that match TRBD1. Germline V gives CDR1 NNHNN, CDR2 SYGAGS (reference sequence). Trimming cost V 2 bases and J 0 bases; bases outside gene matches: 5. The CDR3 consists of 17 residues. CDR3 sequence reads: CASGEFDRGVSNERLFF. CDR3 bases read: TGTGCCAGCGGTGAATTCGACAGGGGGGTTTCCAACGAA.